The 2 T cell receptor beta chains below come from one sample, sequenced in a study of T cells in localized non-small cell lung cancer. Clones were sequenced by immunoSEQ multiplex PCR, and TCRdb holds only the in-frame ones, with some missing. The sample yields around 29,000 clones, 88% seen once. The sample in question was peripheral blood, obtained before any cancer treatment. These receptors all come from a female donor older than 55 with stage III squamous cell lung carcinoma.

The rearrangement links TRBV11-2 to TRBJ2-4, with 9 bases aligning to TRBD1. The V and J ends lost 5 bases and 8 bases, in that order; junction bases with no gene match: 7. The CDR3 has 14 amino acids. Germline CDR1 is SGHAT and CDR2 is FQNNGV. CDR3 amino acids: CASSLTGGDDIQYF. As DNA, the CDR3 is TGTGCCAGCAGCCTGACAGGGGGGGACGACATTCAGTACTTC.

The chain is built from TRBV5-4 and TRBJ1-2; D is unresolved. The CDR3 covers 15 residues. The germline V and J ends were trimmed by 0 bases and 7 bases, with 16 bases remaining between them. Germline CDR1 SGHNT, CDR2 YYREEE (reference sequence). CDR3 residues: CASSLEARLAGGYTF. The CDR3, as DNA: TGTGCCAGCAGCTTGGAGGCCCGCCTGGCGGGTGGCTACACCTTC.